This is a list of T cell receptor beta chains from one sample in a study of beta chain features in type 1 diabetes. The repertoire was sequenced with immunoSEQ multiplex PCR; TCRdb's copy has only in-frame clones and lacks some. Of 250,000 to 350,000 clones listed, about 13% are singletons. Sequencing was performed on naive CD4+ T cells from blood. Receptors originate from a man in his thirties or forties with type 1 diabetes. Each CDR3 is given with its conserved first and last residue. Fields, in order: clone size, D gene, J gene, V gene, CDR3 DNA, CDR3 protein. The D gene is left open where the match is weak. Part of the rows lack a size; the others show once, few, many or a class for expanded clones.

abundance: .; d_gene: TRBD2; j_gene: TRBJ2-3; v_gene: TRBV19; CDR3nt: TGTGCCAGCTCAAGATCTGCGGGAGGGATAGATACGCAGTATTTT; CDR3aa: CASSRSAGGIDTQYF
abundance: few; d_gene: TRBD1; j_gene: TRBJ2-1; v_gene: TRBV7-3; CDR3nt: TGTGCCAGCAGCGAGGGACAGGTCTCCTACAATGAGCAGTTCTTC; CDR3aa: CASSEGQVSYNEQFF
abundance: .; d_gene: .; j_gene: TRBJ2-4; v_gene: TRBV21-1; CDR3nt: TGTGCCAGCAGCAAAGCTGGTAAGAGAGCCAAAAACATTCAGTACTTC; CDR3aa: CASSKAGKRAKNIQYF
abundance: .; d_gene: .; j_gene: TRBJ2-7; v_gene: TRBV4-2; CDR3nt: TGTGCCAGCAGCCCCCGGCTGGGGGGAGCCTACGAGCAGTACTTC; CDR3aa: CASSPRLGGAYEQYF
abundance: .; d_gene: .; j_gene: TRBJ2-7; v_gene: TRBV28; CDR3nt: TGTGCCAGCAGTTTGAGGACACCGGTCATCTACGAGCAGTACTTC; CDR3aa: CASSLRTPVIYEQYF
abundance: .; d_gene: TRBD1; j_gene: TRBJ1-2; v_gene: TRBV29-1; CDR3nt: TGCAGCGCTGAGACAGGGGACTATGGCTACACCTTC; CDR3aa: CSAETGDYGYTF
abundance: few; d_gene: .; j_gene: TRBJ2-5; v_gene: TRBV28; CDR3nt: TGTGCCAGCACCCAGGCAGGGAAAGAGACCCAGTACTTC; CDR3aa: CASTQAGKETQYF
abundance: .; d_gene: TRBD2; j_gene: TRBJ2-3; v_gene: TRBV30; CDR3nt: TGTGCCTGGAGTTCTAGCGGGAGAGATACGCAGTATTTT; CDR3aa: CAWSSSGRDTQYF
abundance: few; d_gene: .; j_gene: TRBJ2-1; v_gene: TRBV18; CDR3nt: TGTGCCAGCTCACCGGGTAGCGATAATGAGCAGTTCTTC; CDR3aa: CASSPGSDNEQFF
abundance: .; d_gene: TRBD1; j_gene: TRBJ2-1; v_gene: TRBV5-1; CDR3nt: TGCGCCAGCAGCGCGGGACAGGTTGGGCACAATGAGCAGTTCTTC; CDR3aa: CASSAGQVGHNEQFF
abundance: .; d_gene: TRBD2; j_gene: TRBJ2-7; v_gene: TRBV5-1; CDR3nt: TGCGCCAGCAGCCGAGGCACGAGCGGGAACTCCTACGAGCAGTACTTC; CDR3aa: CASSRGTSGNSYEQYF
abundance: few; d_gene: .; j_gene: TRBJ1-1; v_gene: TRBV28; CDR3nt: TGTGCCAGCCAGTGGGCTGGCACTGAAGCTTTCTTT; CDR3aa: CASQWAGTEAFF
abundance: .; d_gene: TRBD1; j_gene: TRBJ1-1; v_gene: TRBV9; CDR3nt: TGTGCCAGCAGCGTAGCGGGGACAGGGGGACCTGAAGCTTTCTTT; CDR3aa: CASSVAGTGGPEAFF
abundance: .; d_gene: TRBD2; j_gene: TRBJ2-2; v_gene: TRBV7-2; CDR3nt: TGTGCCAGCAGCTTAAGGACTAGCTCACGTACCACCGGGGAGCTGTTTTTT; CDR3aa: CASSLRTSSRTTGELFF
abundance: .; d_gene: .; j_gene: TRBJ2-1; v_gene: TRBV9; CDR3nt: TGTGCCAGCAGCGTTGCCCCGGGGGGCGACAATGAGCAGTTCTTC; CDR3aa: CASSVAPGGDNEQFF
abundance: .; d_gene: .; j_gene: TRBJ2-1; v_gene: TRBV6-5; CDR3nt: TGTGCCAGCGCGGCTAGGACAAGATTAATTGATGAGCAGTTCTTC; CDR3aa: CASAARTRLIDEQFF
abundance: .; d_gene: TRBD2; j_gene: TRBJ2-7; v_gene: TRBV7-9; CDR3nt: TGTGCCAGCAGCTGGAGCGGGATCGGTTACGAGCAGTACTTC; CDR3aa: CASSWSGIGYEQYF
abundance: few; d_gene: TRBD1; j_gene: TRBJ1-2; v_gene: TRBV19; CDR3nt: TGTGCCAGTAGCCTCGACAGGGGGACCTATGGCTACACCTTC; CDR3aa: CASSLDRGTYGYTF
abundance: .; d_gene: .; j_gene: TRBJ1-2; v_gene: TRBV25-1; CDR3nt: TGTGCCAGCAGTGACCGGGATGGCTACACCTTC; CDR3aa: CASSDRDGYTF
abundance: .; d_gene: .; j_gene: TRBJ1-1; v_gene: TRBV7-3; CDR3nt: TGTGCCAGCAGCTTAAAGGCGGGTAAAGGGACTGAAGCTTTCTTT; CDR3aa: CASSLKAGKGTEAFF
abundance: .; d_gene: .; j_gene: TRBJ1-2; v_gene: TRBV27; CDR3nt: TGTGCCAGCAGTTGGTCGGGATTAGGTGGTTATGGCTACACCTTC; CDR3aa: CASSWSGLGGYGYTF
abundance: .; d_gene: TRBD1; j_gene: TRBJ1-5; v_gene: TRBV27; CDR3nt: TGTGCCAGCAGTTTGTGGACAGGACATCAGCCCCAGCATTTT; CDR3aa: CASSLWTGHQPQHF
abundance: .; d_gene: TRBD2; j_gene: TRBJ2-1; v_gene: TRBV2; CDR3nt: TGTGCCAGCAGTGAAGCTCTTTTTCTCGGGAGGAGTTTTTACAATGAGCAGTTCTTC; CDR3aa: CASSEALFLGRSFYNEQFF
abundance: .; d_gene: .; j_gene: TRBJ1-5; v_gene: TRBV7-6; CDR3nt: TGTGCCAGCAGCTTACTAGAGGATAGCAATCAGCCCCAGCATTTT; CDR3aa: CASSLLEDSNQPQHF
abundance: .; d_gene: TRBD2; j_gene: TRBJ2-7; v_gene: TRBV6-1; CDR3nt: TGTGCCAGCAAGGGACTAGCGGCCTACGAGCAGTACTTC; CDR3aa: CASKGLAAYEQYF
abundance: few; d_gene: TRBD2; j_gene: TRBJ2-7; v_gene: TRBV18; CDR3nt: TGTGCCAGCTCAGAACAAGGACTAGCGGAATTATACGAGCAGTACTTC; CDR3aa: CASSEQGLAELYEQYF
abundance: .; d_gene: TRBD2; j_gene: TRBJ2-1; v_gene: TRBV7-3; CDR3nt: TGTGCCAGCAGCCCTCCGACTAGCACTGAGCAGTTCTTC; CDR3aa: CASSPPTSTEQFF
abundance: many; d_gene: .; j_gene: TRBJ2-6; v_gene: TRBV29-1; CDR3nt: TGCAGCGTCAAATCTGGGGCCAACGTCCTGACTTTC; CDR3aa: CSVKSGANVLTF
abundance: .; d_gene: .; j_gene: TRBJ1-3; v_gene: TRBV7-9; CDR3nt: TGTGCCAGCAGCATAACGCGGGACGGAAACACCATATATTTT; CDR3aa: CASSITRDGNTIYF
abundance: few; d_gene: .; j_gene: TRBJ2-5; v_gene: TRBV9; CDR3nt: TGTGCCAGCAGCGTTCGGGATATGGAGACCCAGTACTTC; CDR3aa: CASSVRDMETQYF
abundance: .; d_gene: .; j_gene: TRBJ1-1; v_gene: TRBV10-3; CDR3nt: TGTGCCATCAGTGACAGGGTAGGCACTGAAGCTTTCTTT; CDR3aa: CAISDRVGTEAFF
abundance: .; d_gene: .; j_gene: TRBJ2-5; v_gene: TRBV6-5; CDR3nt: TGTGCCAGCAGCACGGTTGAGACCCAGTACTTC; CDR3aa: CASSTVETQYF
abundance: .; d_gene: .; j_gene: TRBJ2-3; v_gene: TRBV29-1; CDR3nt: TGCAGCGTACAGCTGATCACAGATACGCAGTATTTT; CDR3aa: CSVQLITDTQYF
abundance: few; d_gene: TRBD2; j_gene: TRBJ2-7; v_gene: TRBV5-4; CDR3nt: TGTGCCAGCAGCTCGGGACTAGCGGAGCAAAAGCAGTACTTC; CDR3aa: CASSSGLAEQKQYF
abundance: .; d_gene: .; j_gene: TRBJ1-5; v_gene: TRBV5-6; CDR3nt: TGTGCCAGCAGCTTCGGACAGATGAATCAGCCCCAGCATTTT; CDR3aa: CASSFGQMNQPQHF
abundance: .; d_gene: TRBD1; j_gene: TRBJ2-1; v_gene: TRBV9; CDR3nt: TGTGCCAGCAGGGCAGGGGGCTCCTACAATGAGCAGTTCTTC; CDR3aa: CASRAGGSYNEQFF
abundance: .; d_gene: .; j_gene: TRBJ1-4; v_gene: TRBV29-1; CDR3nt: TGCAGCGTGGGTTCTTCAGGGAAACGGGATGAAAAACTGTTTTTT; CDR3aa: CSVGSSGKRDEKLFF
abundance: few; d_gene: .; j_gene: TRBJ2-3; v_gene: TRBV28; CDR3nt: TGTGCCACCAACCCTACAGGGATCACAGATACGCAGTATTTT; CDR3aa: CATNPTGITDTQYF
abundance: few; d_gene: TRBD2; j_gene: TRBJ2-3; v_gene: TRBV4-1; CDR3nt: TGCGCCAGCAGCCGTCTAGCGGGAGCCCCCTCGAGCACAGATACGCAGTATTTT; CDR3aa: CASSRLAGAPSSTDTQYF
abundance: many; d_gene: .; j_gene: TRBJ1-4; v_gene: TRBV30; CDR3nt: TGTGCCTGGATGTGGGCGGGTGAAAAACTGTTTTTT; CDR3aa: CAWMWAGEKLFF
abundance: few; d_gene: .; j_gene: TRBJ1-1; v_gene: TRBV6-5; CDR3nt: TGTGCCAGCAGTTACGGTGAGGGCACTGAAGCTTTCTTT; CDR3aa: CASSYGEGTEAFF
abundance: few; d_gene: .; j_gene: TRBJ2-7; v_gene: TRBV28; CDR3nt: TGTGCCAGCAGTTTAGCGGGGCCCTACGAGCAGTACTTC; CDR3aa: CASSLAGPYEQYF
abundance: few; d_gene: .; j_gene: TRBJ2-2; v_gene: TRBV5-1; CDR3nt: TGCGCCAGCAGCCCGCGCCCTAGCAGCACCGGGGAGCTGTTTTTT; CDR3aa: CASSPRPSSTGELFF
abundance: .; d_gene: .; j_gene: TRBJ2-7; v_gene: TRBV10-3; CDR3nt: TGTGCCATCAGTATAGGACTTTCCTATTCCTACGAGCAGTACTTC; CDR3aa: CAISIGLSYSYEQYF
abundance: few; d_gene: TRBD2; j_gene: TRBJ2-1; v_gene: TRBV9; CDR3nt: TGTGCCAGCAGCGTAGGAGCGGGGGAGGCCTACAATGAGCAGTTCTTC; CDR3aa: CASSVGAGEAYNEQFF
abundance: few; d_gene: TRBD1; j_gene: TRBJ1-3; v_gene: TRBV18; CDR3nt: TGTGCCAGCTCACCAACAGCCGGGACAGACGGAAACACCATATATTTT; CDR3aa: CASSPTAGTDGNTIYF
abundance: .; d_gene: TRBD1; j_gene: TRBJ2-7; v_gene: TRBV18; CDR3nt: TGTGCCAGCTCACCGGGACAGGAGCCCTACGAGCAGTACTTC; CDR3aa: CASSPGQEPYEQYF
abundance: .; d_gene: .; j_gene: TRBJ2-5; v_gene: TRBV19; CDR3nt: TGTGCCAGTAGTATTAGGTCTAGCAGCCAAGAGACCCAGTACTTC; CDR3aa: CASSIRSSSQETQYF
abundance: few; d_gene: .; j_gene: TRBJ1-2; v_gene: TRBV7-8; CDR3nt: TGTGCCAGCAGCTTAGCACCCGGGTACTATGGCTACACCTTC; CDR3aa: CASSLAPGYYGYTF
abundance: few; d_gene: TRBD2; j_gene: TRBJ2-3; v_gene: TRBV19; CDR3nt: TGTGCCAGTAGCCTACTAGCGGGAGTAGCAGATACGCAGTATTTT; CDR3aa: CASSLLAGVADTQYF